The 20 T cell receptor beta chains below come from one sample, sequenced in a study of response to subunit inactivated influenza vaccine. One entry per CDR3 protein results from TCRdb running MiXCR on the RT-PCR reads. The data show approximately 520,000 distinct CDR3 sequences, 16% seen once. This specimen was CD4+ T cells sorted from PBMCs, taken roughly 24 months after vaccination. The receptors originated from a man between 50 and 69 years old who received an inactivated influenza vaccine.

The chain has TRBV18 and TRBJ2-7, with 9 positions matching TRBD1. The V and J ends lost 6 bases and 5 bases, in that order; junction bases with no gene match: 11. The CDR3 runs 15 residues. Germline values: CDR1 KGHSH, CDR2 LQKENI. The CDR3 nucleotides are TGTGCCAGCTCCCGGCATACAGGGGGCAAGGACGAGCAGTACTTC. Protein: CASSRHTGGKDEQYF.

This clonotype appeared a few times. The junction shows a germline mismatch at one end, possibly a read error. The chain combines TRBV20-1 with TRBJ1-1, with no clear D. The CDR3 length is 15 residues. Germline-derived CDR1 and CDR2 are DFQATT and SNEGSKA (reference sequence). The CDR3 DNA reads TGCAGTGCTAGTCCTCCCAGTACCATGAAGACTGAAGCTTTCTTT. It specifies CSASPPSTMKTEAFF.

V usage is TRBV20-1 and J usage is TRBJ2-1; 9 positions match TRBD1. V shed 8 bases and J 7 bases; nucleotides not matched to a gene: 9. Germline assignment: CDR1 DFQATT and CDR2 SNEGSKA (reference sequence). CDR3 length: 13 amino acids. CDR3 nucleotides: TGCAGTCCCCGACAGGGGGTCGGGAATGAGCAGTTCTTC. It is translated as CSPRQGVGNEQFF.

In this sample, this clonotype turned up a few times. The CDR3 DNA reads as TGTGCCAGCAGCCGGACAGGGGTTAGTAACTACACCTTC. Translation gives CASSRTGVSNYTF. The chain recombines TRBV5-5 with TRBJ1-2, with 9 bases identical to TRBD1. J gave up 10 bases and V 4 bases, and 8 bases lay outside the gene matches. Germline loops: CDR1 SGHKS, CDR2 YYEKEE (reference sequence). This CDR3 region has 13 residues.

This clonotype has a handful of counts. This chain connects TRBV20-1 to TRBJ2-3; 7 positions match TRBD1. The germline V gene encodes CDR1 DFQATT and CDR2 SNEGSKA (reference sequence). The ends lost 5 bases at V and 10 bases at J; junction bases unmatched: 9. The CDR3 sequence is 12 residues long. This CDR3 reads CSAAFRDRAQYF. The CDR3 nucleotides are TGCAGTGCTGCCTTCCGGGACAGAGCGCAGTATTTT.

This clonotype was recorded at least ten times. This chain joins TRBV24-1 and TRBJ2-7; no firm D call. This CDR3 comprises 13 residues. Trimming took 2 bases from V and 6 from J, leaving 10 bases between them. Germline V CDR1 and CDR2: KGHDR, SFDVKD. The CDR3 coding sequence is TGTGCCACCAGTGATTCCAGAAGCGCCGAGCAGTACTTC. This gives the protein CATSDSRSAEQYF.

This clonotype was seen only a few times. CDR3 region: CSAGLAGGIQETQYF. In DNA form, the CDR3 reads TGCAGTGCTGGACTAGCGGGGGGGATCCAAGAGACCCAGTACTTC. The chain is built from TRBV20-1 and TRBJ2-5, with 15 positions matching TRBD2. V lost 5 bases to trimming and J lost 1 base; unmatched junction nucleotides: 2. The CDR3 length is 15 residues. Germline V gene data show CDR1 as DFQATT and CDR2 as SNEGSKA (reference sequence).

This clonotype was counted only a few times. The chain uses TRBV20-1 and TRBJ2-2; TRBD2 aligns across 9 bases. From germline, CDR1 is DFQATT and CDR2 SNEGSKA (reference sequence). Germline trimming cut 3 bases from V and 5 bases from J; bases unmatched to any gene: 7. The CDR3 covers 15 residues. Here the CDR3 DNA reads TGCAGTGCTAGTAGGAGGCGGGGGGGAACCGGGGAGCTGTTTTTT. It specifies CSASRRRGGTGELFF.

The rearrangement joins TRBV5-8 to TRBJ1-5; unclear D gene. The CDR3 is made up of 12 amino acids. The V end lost 4 bases, the J end lost 7 bases, and 9 bases lay between the germline ends. Germline CDR1 SGHTS, CDR2 YDEGEE. The CDR3 sequence: CASSLNRQPQHF. The CDR3 DNA sequence: TGTGCCAGCAGCCTGAACCGCCAGCCCCAGCATTTT.

V gene TRBV5-5 combines with J gene TRBJ2-3, with 7 bases fitting TRBD2. V lost 0 bases and J lost 4; bases outside the gene matches: 2. The length of the CDR3 is 14 residues. In germline, CDR1 is SGHKS, CDR2 YYEKEE (reference sequence). CDR3 region: CASSLEGRADTQYF. In DNA form, the CDR3 reads TGTGCCAGCAGCTTGGAGGGGAGGGCAGATACGCAGTATTTT.

The chain carries TRBV20-1 and TRBJ1-2; 7 bases are a match to TRBD1. The J segment lost 4 bases and the V segment lost 5 bases, leaving 10 bases of the junction unmatched. CDR3 length equals 14 residues. Germline V lookup: CDR1 DFQATT, CDR2 SNEGSKA (reference sequence). The CDR3 reads CSAEQTGSGYGYTF. Written as DNA, the CDR3 is TGCAGTGCTGAACAGACAGGGAGCGGCTATGGCTACACCTTC.

Of note for this clonotype: This may be a read error: a much more frequent sequence differs by one nucleotide. This chain links TRBV2 with TRBJ2-5; TRBD1 is a possible D gene (5 bases). Germline-derived CDR1 and CDR2 are SNHLY and FYNNEI. Trimming stripped 4 bases from V and 4 bases from J, with 10 bases between. The CDR3 is 13 amino acids. The CDR3 DNA sequence: TGTGCCAGCAGTGCTAGGGGTGGAGAGACCCAGTACTTC. Protein sequence: CASSARGGETQYF.

This clonotype was observed many times. This chain connects TRBV15 to TRBJ2-3, with D possibly being TRBD2 (6 bases). This CDR3 has 15 amino acids. Trimming stripped 0 bases from V and 8 bases from J, with 15 bases between. Germline CDR1 is LNHNV and CDR2 is YYDKDF (reference sequence). The CDR3 nucleotides read TGTGCCACCAGCAGAGACAAAGGAGGGTTTAGTACGCAGTATTTT. Protein sequence: CATSRDKGGFSTQYF.

In this sample, this clonotype turned up a few times. This chain links TRBV5-1 with TRBJ2-1, with no clear D. Trimming shortened V by 0 bases and J by 6 bases, and 10 bases separated the two germline ends. The CDR3 is 14 residues long. Germline values: CDR1 SGHRS, CDR2 YFSETQ. This CDR3 reads CASSLVSVTNEQFF. CDR3 nucleotides: TGCGCCAGCAGCTTGGTCTCGGTAACCAATGAGCAGTTCTTC.

The chain has TRBV5-1 and TRBJ2-1; 10 nucleotides match TRBD2. With 2 bases clipped from V and 8 bases from J, the junction kept 4 bases outside the gene matches. Germline CDR1 SGHRS, CDR2 YFSETQ. The CDR3 extends over 14 amino acids. In DNA, the CDR3 is TGCGCCAGCAGCTTCGGACTAGCGGCCGATGAGCAGTTCTTC. This codes for CASSFGLAADEQFF.

The rearrangement links TRBV28 to TRBJ2-7; tentative D call: TRBD1 (5 bases). Looked up from germline, CDR1 is MDHEN and CDR2 is SYDVKM. Trimming shortened V by 2 bases and J by 6 bases, and 11 bases separated the two germline ends. The CDR3 runs to 13 residues. Written as DNA, the CDR3 is TGTGCCAGCAGTTTAGTGCGAAGGGGCGAGCAGTACTTC. Translating it yields CASSLVRRGEQYF. The variable domain in full, with the rest retrieved from reference TRBV28 and TRBJ2-7, is DVKVTQSSRYLVKRTGEKVFLECVQDMDHENMFWYRQDPGLGLRLIYFSYDVKMKEKGDIPEGYSVSREKKERFSLILESASTNQTSMYLCASSLVRRGEQYFGPGTRLTVT.

The V gene is TRBV4-2, the J gene TRBJ2-3; 10 bases fit TRBD2. Germline V gene lookup returns CDR1 LGHNA and CDR2 YNFKEQ. The length of the CDR3 is 19 residues. With 1 base clipped from V and 1 base from J, the junction kept 11 bases outside the gene matches. The CDR3 region has the DNA TGTGCCAGCAGCCAAGTCCTACTAGCGGGGACCCTTGGCACAGATACGCAGTATTTT. Amino acids: CASSQVLLAGTLGTDTQYF.

This clonotype was seen repeatedly, ten times or more. The V call is TRBV5-1, the J call TRBJ2-1; unclear D gene. This CDR3 has 15 residues. From germline, CDR1 is SGHRS and CDR2 YFSETQ. V lost 4 bases to trimming and J lost 2 bases, with 13 bases between them. The CDR3 DNA sequence: TGCGCCAGCAGCGTGGGTTGGGTAACCTACAATGAGCAGTTCTTC. Amino acid sequence: CASSVGWVTYNEQFF.

The sample holds a few counts of this clonotype. The genes are TRBV27 and TRBJ2-3, with 7 bases fitting TRBD2. The CDR3 contains 15 residues. The V segment lost 3 bases and the J segment 5 bases; nucleotides outside the gene matches: 8. Germline CDR1 reads MNHEY; CDR2 reads SMNVEV (reference sequence). The CDR3 loop is CASSFGGSKGDTQYF. Here the CDR3 DNA reads TGTGCCAGCAGTTTCGGCGGGAGTAAGGGAGATACGCAGTATTTT.

This clonotype turned up a few times. This chain connects TRBV29-1 to TRBJ2-5; 7 bases map to TRBD2. Losses at the gene ends were 4 bases for V and 5 bases for J; bases not matched to a gene: 10. Per the germline V gene, CDR1 is SQVTM and CDR2 is ANQGSEA. The CDR3 totals 14 residues. CDR3 coding DNA: TGCAGCGTTGGTAAAGGCTTCGGGGGGGAGACCCAGTACTTC. Translating gives CSVGKGFGGETQYF.